The sequence of this T cell receptor (beta chain) was determined in a study of identical twins. Regarding the study as a whole: Insertions were fewer in abundant cord blood beta clonotypes, whereas memory repertoires showed none of this pattern.

Each CDR3 protein gets one entry after TCRdb re-called the 5' RACE reads with MiXCR. The sample shows approximately 590,000 distinct CDR3 sequences, roughly 9.5% of them seen only once. This clonotype was observed a few times. Its target is not known. This CDR3 region has 16 residues. Germline-derived CDR1 and CDR2 are MNHEY and SVGAGI. Trimming took 2 bases from V and 4 from J; bases not matched to a gene: 5. The same data also contributed to another study, on yellow fever vaccine responses in identical twins.

The V call is TRBV6-5, the J call TRBJ2-1; 10 bases are shared with TRBD1. The receptor was derived from a woman aged 18-30 years in good health. The material sequenced was PBMCs. The CDR3 region has the DNA TGTGCCAGCAGTTACGGCGGGACAGGGGCATACAATGAGCAGTTCTTC. Amino acids: CASSYGGTGAYNEQFF.